The rows below give T cell receptor beta chains drawn from one sample of a study of blood T cell repertoires in COVID-19. Profiled with immunoSEQ multiplex PCR; TCRdb holds only in-frame clones, not every one. The sample records some 31,000 clones, more than 85% being singletons. Sequenced material: peripheral blood. All receptors derive from a human donor in a cohort sampled during active COVID-19. The donor label of this sample is uncertain. Each CDR3 is given with its conserved first and last residue. D genes are given only for firm matches. Size tells how often a clone was seen (once, few, many) or the class of an expanded clone, and some rows leave it out.

d_call: .; clone_size: .; j_call: TRBJ2-5; v_call: TRBV19; cdr3_aa: CASSLRGSKTQYF; cdr3_nt: TGTGCCAGTAGCCTCCGAGGGAGTAAGACCCAGTACTTC
d_call: TRBD2; clone_size: .; j_call: TRBJ2-2; v_call: TRBV5-4; cdr3_aa: CASSTGTSGTGELFF; cdr3_nt: TGTGCCAGCAGCACGGGGACTAGCGGCACCGGGGAGCTGTTTTTT
d_call: .; clone_size: .; j_call: TRBJ1-1; v_call: TRBV7-9; cdr3_aa: CASSLSWSRPNTEAFF; cdr3_nt: TGTGCCAGCAGCTTAAGTTGGAGCAGACCGAACACTGAAGCTTTCTTT
d_call: TRBD2; clone_size: .; j_call: TRBJ2-7; v_call: TRBV18; cdr3_aa: CASSPGLAEGEQYF; cdr3_nt: TGTGCCAGCTCACCTGGACTAGCCGAGGGCGAGCAGTACTTC
d_call: TRBD2; clone_size: .; j_call: TRBJ2-3; v_call: TRBV3-1/TRBV3-2; cdr3_aa: CASSPIRASGSTDTQYF; cdr3_nt: TGTGCCAGCAGTCCGATACGGGCTAGCGGGAGTACAGATACGCAGTATTTT
d_call: .; clone_size: .; j_call: TRBJ1-1; v_call: TRBV7-3; cdr3_aa: CASSLGGWGTEAFF; cdr3_nt: TGTGCCAGCAGCTTAGGAGGTTGGGGAACTGAAGCTTTCTTT
d_call: TRBD2; clone_size: .; j_call: TRBJ2-5; v_call: TRBV5-1; cdr3_aa: CASSSRISGTETQYF; cdr3_nt: TGCGCCAGCAGCTCCCGGATTAGCGGGACGGAGACCCAGTACTTC
d_call: .; clone_size: once; j_call: TRBJ2-1; v_call: TRBV12-2; cdr3_aa: CASPVPWAGKFDSYNEQFF; cdr3_nt: TGTGCAAGTCCCGTACCTTGGGCGGGAAAATTTGACTCCTACAATGAGCAGTTCTTC
d_call: TRBD2; clone_size: .; j_call: TRBJ2-7; v_call: TRBV7-7; cdr3_aa: CASSPHRKSGRSYEQYF; cdr3_nt: TGTGCTAGCAGCCCCCACAGGAAGAGCGGGAGAAGCTACGAGCAGTACTTC
d_call: .; clone_size: .; j_call: TRBJ2-7; v_call: TRBV11-2; cdr3_aa: CASSISYEQYF; cdr3_nt: TGTGCCAGCAGTATCAGCTACGAGCAGTACTTC
d_call: TRBD1; clone_size: .; j_call: TRBJ1-2; v_call: TRBV23-1; cdr3_aa: CASSQSQGPPNYGYTF; cdr3_nt: TGCGCCAGCAGTCAATCACAGGGGCCCCCTAACTATGGCTACACCTTC
d_call: .; clone_size: .; j_call: TRBJ1-4; v_call: TRBV3-1/TRBV3-2; cdr3_aa: CASGEGTEKLFF; cdr3_nt: TGTGCCAGCGGGGAGGGGACTGAAAAACTGTTTTTT
d_call: TRBD1; clone_size: .; j_call: TRBJ2-7; v_call: TRBV5-1; cdr3_aa: CASSLGQGSSHEQYF; cdr3_nt: TGCGCCAGCAGCTTAGGACAGGGGAGTAGCCACGAGCAGTACTTC
d_call: TRBD1; clone_size: .; j_call: TRBJ2-2; v_call: TRBV18; cdr3_aa: CASSRDRHNTGELFF; cdr3_nt: TGTGCCAGCTCACGGGACAGGCATAACACCGGGGAGCTGTTTTTT
d_call: .; clone_size: .; j_call: TRBJ2-7; v_call: TRBV7-9; cdr3_aa: CASSTRSAGYEQYF; cdr3_nt: TGTGCCAGCAGCACAAGGTCCGCGGGCTACGAGCAGTACTTC
d_call: TRBD2; clone_size: .; j_call: TRBJ2-5; v_call: TRBV2; cdr3_aa: CAGTRSGGQETQYF; cdr3_nt: TGTGCCGGAACGCGGTCGGGGGGCCAAGAGACCCAGTACTTC
d_call: .; clone_size: few; j_call: TRBJ2-7; v_call: TRBV6-5; cdr3_aa: CASRSGGSTSYEQYF; cdr3_nt: TGTGCCAGCAGAAGCGGTGGGTCAACCTCCTACGAGCAGTACTTC
d_call: TRBD2; clone_size: .; j_call: TRBJ2-3; v_call: TRBV3-1/TRBV3-2; cdr3_aa: CASRPAGGRDTQYF; cdr3_nt: TGTGCCAGCAGACCAGCGGGGGGGAGGGATACGCAGTATTTT
d_call: .; clone_size: once; j_call: TRBJ2-1; v_call: TRBV21-1; cdr3_aa: CASSKAWVTSGRYGSYNEQFF; cdr3_nt: TGTGCCAGCAGCAAAGCTTGGGTGACTAGCGGGAGGTATGGCTCCTACAATGAGCAGTTCTTC
d_call: .; clone_size: .; j_call: TRBJ1-5; v_call: TRBV19; cdr3_aa: CASSIVRRQTPNQPQHF; cdr3_nt: TGTGCCAGTAGTATAGTGAGGCGCCAAACCCCCAATCAGCCCCAGCATTTT
d_call: TRBD2; clone_size: .; j_call: TRBJ2-3; v_call: TRBV11-2; cdr3_aa: CASSFNSGRHTDTQYF; cdr3_nt: TGTGCCAGCAGCTTCAATAGCGGGAGGCACACAGATACGCAGTATTTT
d_call: .; clone_size: .; j_call: TRBJ1-5; v_call: TRBV5-1; cdr3_aa: CASSEGLDSNQPQHF; cdr3_nt: TGCGCCAGCAGCGAGGGACTGGATAGCAATCAGCCCCAGCATTTT
d_call: TRBD1; clone_size: .; j_call: TRBJ2-7; v_call: TRBV10-1; cdr3_aa: CASSGTGGSYEQYF; cdr3_nt: TGCGCCAGCAGCGGGACAGGGGGCAGCTACGAGCAGTACTTC
d_call: .; clone_size: .; j_call: TRBJ2-7; v_call: TRBV5-4; cdr3_aa: CASSLDGREQYF; cdr3_nt: TGTGCCAGCAGCTTGGACGGTCGCGAGCAGTACTTC
d_call: .; clone_size: .; j_call: TRBJ2-2; v_call: TRBV28; cdr3_aa: CASRVGQSDTGELFF; cdr3_nt: TGTGCCAGCAGGGTAGGACAGTCGGACACCGGGGAGCTGTTTTTT
d_call: TRBD2; clone_size: .; j_call: TRBJ2-7; v_call: TRBV24-1; cdr3_aa: CATSASGRGYEQYF; cdr3_nt: TGTGCCACCAGTGCTAGCGGGAGAGGGTACGAGCAGTACTTC
d_call: .; clone_size: .; j_call: TRBJ1-3; v_call: TRBV5-1; cdr3_aa: CASSLGVGASGNTIYF; cdr3_nt: TGCGCCAGCAGCTTGGGCGTGGGGGCGTCTGGAAACACCATATATTTT
d_call: .; clone_size: .; j_call: TRBJ1-1; v_call: TRBV4-1; cdr3_aa: CASSLRGTGPLNTEAFF; cdr3_nt: TGCGCCAGCAGCCTTCGTGGTACAGGGCCTTTGAACACTGAAGCTTTCTTT